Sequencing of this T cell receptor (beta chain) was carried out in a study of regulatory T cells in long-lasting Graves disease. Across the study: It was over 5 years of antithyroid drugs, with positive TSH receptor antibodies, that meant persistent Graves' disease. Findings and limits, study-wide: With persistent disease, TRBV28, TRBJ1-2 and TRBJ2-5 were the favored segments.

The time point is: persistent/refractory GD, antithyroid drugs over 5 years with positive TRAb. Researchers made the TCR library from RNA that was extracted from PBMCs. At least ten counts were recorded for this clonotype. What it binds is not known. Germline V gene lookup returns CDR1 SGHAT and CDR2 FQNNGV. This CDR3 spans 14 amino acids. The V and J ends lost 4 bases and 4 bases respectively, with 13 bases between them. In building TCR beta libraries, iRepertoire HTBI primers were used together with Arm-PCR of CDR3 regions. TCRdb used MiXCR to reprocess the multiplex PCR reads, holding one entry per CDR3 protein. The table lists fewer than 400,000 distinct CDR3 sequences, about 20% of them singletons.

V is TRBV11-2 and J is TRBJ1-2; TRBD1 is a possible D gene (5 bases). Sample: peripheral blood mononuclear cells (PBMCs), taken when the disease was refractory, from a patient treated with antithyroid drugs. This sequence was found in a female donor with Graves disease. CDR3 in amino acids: CASSSLGVVYGYTF. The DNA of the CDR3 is TGTGCCAGCAGCTCGCTGGGGGTAGTCTATGGCTACACCTTC.